This TCR beta chain emerged from a study of cytomegalovirus exposure and HLA in healthy donors. Points from the study as a whole: The authors judged a highly shared variant cluster likely a sequencing artifact. By HLA locus, TCR association rates varied in a later analysis, with DRB1 showing the most and HLA-C the fewest.

CDR1 is SGHNT and CDR2 is YENEEA in the germline V gene. The CDR3 spans 13 residues. Trimming took off 1 base at V and 7 bases at J, with 8 bases between the two ends. Amplification used 60 Vbeta primers and 13 Jbeta primers. Profiling relied on immunoSEQ multiplex PCR, and the TCRdb table lists in-frame clones only, not all of them. The data show 140,000 or so clones, about 70% seen once. About this clone itself: Its cognate antigen is unknown.

This chain links TRBV11-3 with TRBJ2-1, with D uncertain. The source material was PBMCs. This clonotype originated in a woman between 40 and 50 years old in good health and CMV-seronegative. This CDR3 reads CASSLGVWNEQFF. The CDR3 DNA reads TGTGCCAGCAGCTTAGGAGTTTGGAATGAGCAGTTCTTC.